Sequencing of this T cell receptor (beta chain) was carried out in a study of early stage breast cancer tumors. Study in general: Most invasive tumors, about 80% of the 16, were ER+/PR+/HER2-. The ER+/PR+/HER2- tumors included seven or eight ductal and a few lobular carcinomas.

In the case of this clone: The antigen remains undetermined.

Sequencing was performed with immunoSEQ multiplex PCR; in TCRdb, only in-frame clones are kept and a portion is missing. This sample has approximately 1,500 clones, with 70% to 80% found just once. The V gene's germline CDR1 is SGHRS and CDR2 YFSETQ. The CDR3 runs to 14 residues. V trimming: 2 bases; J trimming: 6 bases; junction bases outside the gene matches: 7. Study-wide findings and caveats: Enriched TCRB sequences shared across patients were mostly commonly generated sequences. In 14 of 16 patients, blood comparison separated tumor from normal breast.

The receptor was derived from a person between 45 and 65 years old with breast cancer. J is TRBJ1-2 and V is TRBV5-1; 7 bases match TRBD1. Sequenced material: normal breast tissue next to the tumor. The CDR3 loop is CASSFQTGEDGYTF. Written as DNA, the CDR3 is TGCGCCAGCAGCTTCCAAACAGGGGAAGATGGCTACACCTTC.